This paragraph covers one TCR beta chain sequence. This clone's antigen is unknown. The record has no base qualities; no much larger clone is one base away. In total, approximately 690 healthy bone marrow donors made up the cohort. At the time of sampling, all cohort members were nominally healthy, though unrecorded immune exposures were likely present. The donor tested CMV seropositive, placing the donor among the 290 or so seropositive members of the cohort. A peripheral blood sample was collected from each donor, and TCR beta sequencing was performed on peripheral blood mononuclear cells. Genomic DNA was extracted from the blood cell samples with the Qiagen DNeasy Blood Extraction Kit. Trimming takes 8 bases off V and 3 bases off J; junction bases not matched to a gene: 6. From the cysteine up to the phenylalanine, the CDR3 has a length of 12 residues. Of all the DNA, just the CDR3 is kept, 36 bases in frame from base 1. The germline V gene (reference sequence) supplies CDR1 GTSNPN and CDR2 SVGIG.

This specimen belongs to a study of cytomegalovirus exposure and HLA in healthy donors (dated by TCRdb to the late 2010s). Looking at the study overall: An earlier analysis of approximately 550 of the donors reported 250 to 350 Gb of sequence data and 100 million to 140 million unique TCR beta sequences from roughly 180 million T cells. HLA typing included class I and class II loci at four-digit resolution. Of the 398 genotyped donors, 65% to 90% fell in the genetic ancestry cluster associated with self-reported Caucasian donors. A separate validation cohort of 90 to 150 different subjects was used in addition to the roughly 640-subject first cohort. An earlier analysis of 450 to 750 of the donors used high-throughput TCR beta sequencing to judge whether each TCR beta V gene segment behaved as functional or pseudogenic. To study patterns of TCR occurrence, a later analysis re-analyzed previously published TCR beta repertoires from 650 to 750 donors and added high-resolution HLA genotyping. Among roughly 400 genotyped donors of the cohort, an average of approximately 230,000 unique TCR beta nucleotide sequences were sequenced per donor, 15% to 20% of them non-productive. The study aimed to test whether cataloging public T cell receptors could reveal signatures of past pathogen exposure. Every repertoire in the discovery cohort had been generated on one and the same sequencing platform. Genome-wide SNP genotypes for about 65% of the 666 donors were used in a later genetic analysis, which treated that subset as a discovery cohort. The T cell repertoires of roughly 660 subjects were profiled by immunosequencing and related to cytomegalovirus serostatus. Rather than drawing on any new phenotypic data, the later analysis identified candidate immune exposures from TCR beta sequences and the way those sequences occurred across donors. To predict cytomegalovirus infection status, the study brought together high-throughput TCR immunosequencing, statistical association of individual TCRs with disease status, and machine learning. An early release covering around 630 HLA-typed donors comprised about 300 gigabases of sequencing data and tens of millions of unique TCR sequences. Donor age, sex, ethnicity and CMV serostatus were collected together with the repertoire data. The number of donors typed differed by locus, with about 620-630 for A, B, C, DRB1 and DQB1, over 500 for DQA1, 600 to 610 for DPA1, and under 490 for DPB1. Roughly 5 DR-DQ haplotypes were handled as single units for association and clustering, since linkage in the cohort was strong. The paper's findings and limits, for the study overall: According to a later analysis, parvovirus B19, influenza, CMV and Epstein-Barr virus appeared linked to several top co-occurrence clusters. In both the original and validation cohorts, the classifier was reported to diagnose cytomegalovirus status with high specificity and sensitivity. In this cohort, only TCR beta chains were sequenced, and detectable features were limited by the absence of alpha or paired-chain data. In the study, about 150 TCR beta chains were listed as associated with cytomegalovirus. Because HLA typing was unavailable for some donors at each locus, only the typed subset was used in association tests. Some IMGT-functional V segments, including TRBV6-2 and TRBV6-3, could not be distinguished by the 87-base-pair reads and were therefore excluded. A later analysis associated 17,000 or so TCR beta sequences with specific HLA alleles at a false discovery rate of 0.05. According to a later analysis, TCR association rates differed among HLA loci, with DRB1 alleles showing the most associated TCRs and HLA-C alleles showing the fewest. Linkage disequilibrium might explain the correlated functional status among segregating V segments, but an unknown experimental factor could not be ruled out. A further reported finding was that TCR beta sequences accurately predicted the HLA-A and HLA-B alleles for most subjects in the first cohort. A group of highly shared sequence variants was considered likely to be a technical artifact of the sequencing pipeline. In an earlier analysis of 587 of the donors, most TCR beta V segments appeared in productive rearrangements about 90% or about 30% of the time, broadly matching IMGT annotations. CMV serostatus was the only immune exposure information available for the cohort. A later genetic analysis reported fewer N-insertions in productive TCRs among donors in an Asian-associated ancestry cluster than the roughly 620-donor mean. Most CMV-associated TCR beta chains appeared to be HLA-restricted in a later analysis, and the HLA associations seemed to be driven largely by CMV exposure. V-gene and J-gene trimming of TCR beta chains was associated with a missense DCLRE1C variant in a later genetic analysis, and the association was replicated in an independent cohort. The authors suggested that the approach could potentially be generalized to other disease states and immunological phenotypes. About 15 rarely observed V segments, including chromosome 9 orphons, were excluded from the earlier analysis of approximately 600 of the donors because counts were too low. Compared with equally common non-associated chains, HLA-associated TCR beta chains in a later analysis were more clonally expanded and had lower generation probabilities. In vitro tests confirmed that a few of the cytomegalovirus-associated TCR beta chains recognize cytomegalovirus antigens. Across donors, most TCR sequences were observed very rarely, whereas some public TCRs were present in many individuals. Strong co-occurrence of HLA alleles, especially DR and DQ, made assigning TCR associations to individual alleles difficult. Presence/absence analyses assumed roughly uniform sequencing depth across donors, an assumption that may not hold.

The library came from the immunoSEQ multiplex PCR assay. A mixture of 60 forward primers for TCR Vbeta segments and 13 reverse primers for TCR Jbeta segments was used in the multiplex PCR. Amplification of the CDR3 region of rearranged TCR beta genes was performed with a multiplex PCR assay on genomic DNA. On the Illumina HiSeq System, the amplified TCR beta libraries were sequenced as 87-base-pair reads. Processing in the source paper ran as follows. A later analysis counted about 80 million unique TCR beta chains across the 700 or so repertoires, and approximately 11 million of these chains were shared by at least two donors. A nearest-neighbor algorithm error-corrected the raw reads and collapsed the reads into unique sequences, merging closely related sequences to remove PCR and sequencing errors. Alignment of CDR3 sequences to IMGT reference sequences was used to assign V, D and J gene segments. For a sequence to be retained, a match of at least six nucleotides was required to both a V gene segment and a J gene segment. A rearrangement counted as productive if the CDR3 had no stop codons and remained in frame with V and J, and every other rearrangement counted as non-productive. CDR3 was defined by IMGT convention, running from the second conserved V-encoded cysteine to the conserved J-encoded phenylalanine. The earlier analysis of about 620 of the donors excluded sequences that lacked an unambiguous match to a single V gene segment. In an earlier analysis of several hundred of the donors, a V segment was called functional when productive rearrangements were above 56.7%, and segregating when the standard deviation between donors exceeded 5%. To diagnose cytomegalovirus status from the catalog of TCR beta chain sequences, a statistical classification framework was built. A later analysis assigned V and J genes by comparing TCR nucleotide sequences with IMGT/GENE-DB human TR gene sequences. Using the TCRdist pipeline, a later analysis assigned CDR3 sequences along with most-parsimonious VDJ recombination scenarios. In a later analysis, every TCR beta chain was defined by the combination of its CDR3 amino acid sequence and its V-gene family, and reads without a unique V-gene family were dropped. In a later analysis, 500 to 650 highly shared, low-generation-probability nucleotide sequences were removed to address suspected cross-contamination and a sequencing artifact. In a later analysis, a clonal expansion index for each public chain was calculated from normalized within-repertoire ranks of inferred template counts. A later analysis computed generation probabilities with a VDJ recombination model fitted to out-of-frame rearrangements, and checked the results against IGoR. Hypergeometric tests were used in a later analysis to score TCR-TCR, TCR-HLA and TCR-CMV co-occurrence, with a repertoire-size bias correction applied to the TCR pairs. In a later analysis, false discovery rates were estimated by permuting HLA or CMV assignments 20 times. In a later analysis, co-occurring TCRs were grouped using DBSCAN, and TCRdist sequence similarity was added for clustering within HLA-allele-positive subsets. For co-occurrence clustering, repertoires with fewer than 30,000 or more than 120,000 public chains were excluded, along with 4 to 6 repertoires with anomalous nucleotide sharing. The source is immuneACCESS, and TCRdb retained only in-frame sequences with V and J called. Part of the clones is not carried over; for the studies checked, unresolved V genes explain less than half of this, and the remainder is unexplained. That table supplies the V and J calls and clone size; D and trimming were determined from the DNA. Counted in this sample were 99,000 or so clones; roughly three quarters of them appeared once. Over 2.5% of the sample is in the top ten clones.

The source is a male donor in good health and CMV-seropositive. The source material was PBMCs. The chain was built from TRBV30 and TRBJ2-5; 7 junctional bases match TRBD1. Read as DNA, the sequence is TGTGCCGGGGGACAGACTAAAGAGACCCAGTACTTC. It codes for CAGGQTKETQYF.